This is a list of T cell receptor beta chains from one sample in a study of cytomegalovirus exposure and HLA in healthy donors. The method was immunoSEQ multiplex PCR; TCRdb's version includes in-frame clones alone and lacks a portion of them. The data show approximately 150,000 clones, around 80% seen once. The material sequenced was PBMCs. The receptors stem from a woman younger than 45 in good health and CMV-seropositive. Both conserved end residues are part of each CDR3. D genes are given only for firm matches. Part of the rows lack a size; the others show once, few, many or a class for expanded clones.

D gene | J gene | clone size | V gene | CDR3 DNA | CDR3 protein
TRBD1 | TRBJ1-4 | few | TRBV28 | TGTGCCAGCGGGGGACAGGGGGCTTTCGAAAAACTGTTTTTT | CASGGQGAFEKLFF
- | TRBJ1-2 | - | TRBV10-3 | TGTGCCATCAAACCAGAGGCCTTCTCCTATGGCTACACCTTC | CAIKPEAFSYGYTF
- | TRBJ2-2 | - | TRBV7-9 | TGTGCCAGCAGCCCTCCGGGACACAACACCGGGGAGCTGTTTTTT | CASSPPGHNTGELFF
TRBD1 | TRBJ1-5 | - | TRBV6-1 | TGTGCCAGCAGCGGGACAGGGGGTCGACCCCAGCATTTT | CASSGTGGRPQHF
- | TRBJ2-7 | - | TRBV7-8 | TGTGCCAGCAGCTCTTTGCAAGCTTTCGGGGAGCAGTACTTC | CASSSLQAFGEQYF
TRBD2 | TRBJ2-7 | - | TRBV5-4 | TGTGCCAGCAGCTTTCGGGAGGGCCTTTCCGAGCAGTACTTC | CASSFREGLSEQYF
TRBD1 | TRBJ1-5 | - | TRBV5-4 | TGTGCCAGCAGACCGGGACAGTCGAATAGCAATCAGCCCCAGCATTTT | CASRPGQSNSNQPQHF
TRBD2 | TRBJ2-1 | - | TRBV7-2 | TGTGCCAGCAGCATCTGGACTAGCGGGACTGGTAATGAGCAGTTCTTC | CASSIWTSGTGNEQFF
- | TRBJ1-2 | few | TRBV10-2 | TGCGCCAGCCAGCAGGAGGACGGAAACTATGGCTACACCTTC | CASQQEDGNYGYTF
- | TRBJ2-7 | - | TRBV7-6 | TGTGCCAGCAGCTTAATTCCTGGGCCTAGCGAAACCTACGAGCAGTACTTC | CASSLIPGPSETYEQYF
TRBD2 | TRBJ2-1 | - | TRBV28 | TGTGCCAGCAGTTTATCGAGCGGGAGCATATACAATGAGCAGTTCTTC | CASSLSSGSIYNEQFF
- | TRBJ1-1 | - | TRBV6-1 | TGTGCCAGCAGTGACCAAACGAGTACTGAAGCTTTCTTT | CASSDQTSTEAFF
- | TRBJ2-7 | - | TRBV5-5 | TGTGCCAGCAGCTTGGGCGGACTCCAATCCTACGAGCAGTACTTC | CASSLGGLQSYEQYF
TRBD2 | TRBJ2-1 | - | TRBV5-6 | TGTGCCAGCAGCCCGATAGGACTAGCGGGCGGGGAGCAGTTCTTC | CASSPIGLAGGEQFF
TRBD1 | TRBJ2-5 | - | TRBV6-5 | TGTGCCAGCAGTACGACAGGGCAGACCCAGTACTTC | CASSTTGQTQYF
- | TRBJ1-1 | - | TRBV11-3 | TGTGCCAGCAGCCCCCGGCAGGCGAACACTGAAGCTTTCTTT | CASSPRQANTEAFF